The T cell receptor (beta chain) under discussion was sequenced for a study of cytomegalovirus exposure and HLA in healthy donors. The study's findings and limits: Common viral pathogens were later found to be apparently linked to several of the most significant clusters. The majority of TCR sequences were rare, yet some public TCRs appeared in many donors.

CDR1 SGHNT and CDR2 YYREEE come from the germline V gene (reference sequence). The CDR3 length is 12 residues. The trim removed 10 bases at V and 1 base at J, leaving 4 bases unmatched. Healthy bone marrow donors made up the donor group. A word on this clone: Antigen: not known.

The PCR employed 60 Vbeta primers together with 13 Jbeta primers. Clones were read by immunoSEQ multiplex PCR, and TCRdb kept only the in-frame ones, dropping some. The repertoire includes about 90,000 clones, roughly four fifths of them detected once, and about 0.5% sits in the top ten. This chain links TRBV5-4 with TRBJ2-5; the match to TRBD2 covers 7 bases. Sequenced sample: PBMCs. This receptor was taken from a man under 40 in good health and CMV-seronegative. The DNA of the CDR3 is TGTGCCGGGGGGGTATCCCAAGAGACCCAGTACTTC. Protein sequence: CAGGVSQETQYF.